The 26 T cell receptor beta chains presented below share a single source sample, sequenced in a study of CD4 T cells in relation to SARS-CoV-2 and coronaviruses. Measured with immunoSEQ multiplex PCR; TCRdb has only the in-frame clones, and not every one. The data hold under 20,000 clones, with 74% observed a single time. What these receptors recognize is not known. CD4+ T cells from unexposed donors were obtained before the COVID-19 pandemic (2011-2018). After about ten days of culture, CD4+ T cells were isolated. The specimen sequenced was CD4+ T cells from PBMCs, cultured in vitro. The receptors come from a human donor in good health.

The table lists this clone with a count of one. This rearrangement joins TRBV3-1 (or the pseudogene TRBV3-2) to TRBJ1-6; the D gene is possibly TRBD1 (5 bases). This CDR3 spans 12 amino acids. Germline loops: CDR1 LGHDT, CDR2 YNNKEL (reference sequence). V lost 3 bases to trimming and J lost 14 bases, with 11 bases between them. The CDR3 DNA sequence: TGTGCCAGCAGCCACCTCGGGGGGTCCCTCCACTTT. Translation gives CASSHLGGSLHF.

The sample holds a few counts of this clone. The chain couples TRBV25-1 to TRBJ1-6; no reliable D call. Trimming pared 1 base from V and 10 bases from J, leaving 11 bases between. Germline V gene data show CDR1 as MGHDK and CDR2 as SYGVNS. The CDR3 consists of 14 residues. The CDR3 nucleotides read TGTGCCAGCAGTGAATCCTGGGGTAGCTCACCCCTCCACTTT. Encoded protein: CASSESWGSSPLHF.

The chain joins TRBV5-1 to TRBJ2-7; TRBD1 aligns across 7 bases. The CDR3 sequence is 13 residues long. Germline-derived CDR1 and CDR2 are SGHRS and YFSETQ. V trimming: 4 bases; J trimming: 4 bases; junction bases outside the gene matches: 5. CDR3 DNA sequence: TGCGCCAGCAGCCGGGACAGTGGGTACGAGCAGTACTTC. Translating it yields CASSRDSGYEQYF.

The rearrangement links TRBV9 to TRBJ2-2; no clear D gene. The CDR3 loop spans 13 amino acids. The V end was cut by 0 bases, the J end by 8 bases, with 8 bases between. Germline CDR1 and CDR2: SGDLS and YYNGEE. As DNA, the CDR3 is TGTGCCAGCAGCGTAGCCCACCCGGGGGAGCTGTTTTTT. Translated: CASSVAHPGELFF.

The J gene is TRBJ2-7, the V gene TRBV13; D could derive from TRBD1 or TRBD2 (5 bases each). This CDR3 contains 16 residues. The ends were cut back, 5 bases at V and 6 bases at J, with 23 bases in the middle. Germline V CDR1 and CDR2: PRHDT, FYEKMQ (reference sequence). The chain's CDR3 is CASSPLTAGAGREQYF. DNA for the CDR3: TGTGCCAGCAGCCCACTTACCGCCGGGGCCGGGCGCGAGCAGTACTTC.

This chain joins TRBV11-2 and TRBJ2-2; 10 bases map to TRBD2. Germline values: CDR1 SGHAT, CDR2 FQNNGV. CDR3 length: 15 residues. V dropped 5 bases and J dropped 5; count of bases not matched to a gene: 5. CDR3 sequence (DNA): TGTGCCAGCAGCGCCTTAGCGGGGGGAACCGGGGAGCTGTTTTTT. This sequence encodes CASSALAGGTGELFF.

The chain is built from TRBV25-1 and TRBJ2-5; TRBD1 is a possible D gene (6 bases). Germline V CDR1 and CDR2: MGHDK, SYGVNS. Trimming left V 4 bases short and J 5 bases short, with 11 bases between. The CDR3 contains 13 residues. The CDR3 nucleotides are TGTGCCAGCAGTGTTCCAGGGGTGGAGACCCAGTACTTC. It specifies CASSVPGVETQYF. Variable domain in full (rest from reference TRBV25-1 and TRBJ2-5): EADIYQTPRYLVIGTGKKITLECSQTMGHDKMYWYQQDPGMELHLIHYSYGVNSTEKGDLSSESTVSRIRTEHFPLTLESARPSHTSQYLCASSVPGVETQYFGPGTRLLVL.

This clone was recorded a few times. The V call is TRBV2, the J call TRBJ2-6; either TRBD1 or TRBD2 may fit D (6 bases each). The CDR3 extends over 17 amino acids. Germline CDR1 reads SNHLY; CDR2 reads FYNNEI. The ends were cut back, 6 bases at V and 4 bases at J, with 19 bases in the middle. The CDR3 nucleotides read TGTGCCAGCAGGGGGGGCAGGGCGCGTTTAGGGGCCAACGTCCTGACTTTC. As protein: CASRGGRARLGANVLTF.

The CDR3 bases are TGTGCCAGCAGCTTCAGAGCGGAGGCACCCCTCCACTTT. It is translated as CASSFRAEAPLHF. The chain is built from TRBV5-6 and TRBJ1-6; no clear D gene. Trimming pared 2 bases from V and 11 bases from J, leaving 11 bases between. Germline CDR1 reads SGHDT; CDR2 reads YYEEEE. The CDR3 runs 13 residues.

The table lists this clone with a count of one. The genes are TRBV9 and TRBJ2-2; 8 bases fit TRBD1. The CDR3 has 15 residues. The V and J ends lost 3 bases and 5 bases, in that order; junction bases with no gene match: 6. CDR1 is SGDLS, CDR2 YYNGEE, per germline. The DNA for the CDR3 is TGTGCCAGCAGCGCGACAGGGGCGTGGACCGGGGAGCTGTTTTTT. Amino acid sequence: CASSATGAWTGELFF.

The J gene is TRBJ2-3, the V gene TRBV6-5, with D perhaps matching TRBD1 (5 bases). The CDR3 sequence is 13 residues long. Trimming removed 6 bases at V and 7 bases at J, with 14 bases between. CDR1 MNHEY and CDR2 SVGAGI come from the germline V gene. The DNA of the CDR3 is TGTGCCAGCAGCCCACGATGGACAAATACGCAGTATTTT. As protein: CASSPRWTNTQYF.

This clone was counted between two and nine times. The chain joins TRBV15 to TRBJ1-3; tentative D call: TRBD1 (5 bases). The CDR3 length is 14 residues. Germline V gene data show CDR1 as LNHNV and CDR2 as YYDKDF (reference sequence). Trimming removed 3 bases from V and 6 bases from J, with 12 bases in between. The DNA for the CDR3 is TGTGCCACCAGCAGTGGCAGGGAGGCAAACACCATATATTTT. Its protein is CATSSGREANTIYF.

V gene TRBV18 combines with J gene TRBJ2-3, with TRBD1 as a possible D gene (6 bases). The V end lost 3 bases, the J end lost 1 base, and 11 bases lay between the germline ends. Germline V gene lookup returns CDR1 KGHSH and CDR2 LQKENI. The CDR3 is 15 amino acids. The CDR3, as DNA: TGTGCCAGCTCACCCGGGACAACACGCACAGATACGCAGTATTTT. This translates into CASSPGTTRTDTQYF.

Here the CDR3 reads CASSEQGLGTDTQYF. The CDR3 nucleotides are TGTGCCAGCAGCGAACAGGGGTTAGGCACAGATACGCAGTATTTT. V gene TRBV14 combines with J gene TRBJ2-3, with 7 bases lining up with TRBD1. The CDR3 spans 15 residues. Germline V lookup: CDR1 SGHDN, CDR2 FVKESK. Losses at the gene ends were 5 bases for V and 1 base for J; bases not matched to a gene: 6.

The chain recombines TRBV19 with TRBJ1-2; D perhaps matches TRBD1 (5 bases). The CDR3 is made up of 15 amino acids. CDR1 and CDR2 (germline): LNHDA, SQIVND (reference sequence). Trimming pared 11 bases from V and 4 bases from J, leaving 23 bases between. CDR3 bases: TGTGCCCTGAAGGGTCCCGGGGCCGGGCGCTATGGCTACACCTTC. Translating it yields CALKGPGAGRYGYTF.

This clone was counted only a few times. The chain combines TRBV5-4 with TRBJ1-2, with D perhaps matching TRBD1 (6 bases). The germline gives CDR1 SGHNT, CDR2 YYREEE (reference sequence). CDR3 size: 14 residues. Trimming took off 4 bases at V and 3 bases at J, with 13 bases between the two ends. In DNA form, the CDR3 reads TGTGCCAGCAGCCGGGACACGTCGTACTATGGCTACACCTTC. Its translation is CASSRDTSYYGYTF.

The rearrangement links TRBV6-1 to TRBJ2-7, with TRBD2 matching 14 bases. The germline V gene encodes CDR1 MNHNS and CDR2 SASEGT. Trimming removed 4 bases from V and 0 bases from J; junction bases left unmatched: 5. The CDR3 totals 17 residues. CDR3 region: CASSASGTSGSSYEQYF. The CDR3 coding sequence is TGTGCCAGCAGTGCTTCAGGGACTAGCGGGAGCTCCTACGAGCAGTACTTC.

This clone has a handful of counts. The chain couples TRBV19 to TRBJ2-2; D is undetermined. The V end was cut by 8 bases, the J end by 6 bases, with 7 bases between. CDR3 length: 11 amino acids. Germline V lookup: CDR1 LNHDA, CDR2 SQIVND (reference sequence). The chain's CDR3 is CASSPAGELFF. CDR3 sequence (DNA): TGTGCCAGTTCTCCCGCCGGGGAGCTGTTTTTT.

The V gene is TRBV5-1, the J gene TRBJ2-2; D remains unclear. The ends were cut back, 4 bases at V and 2 bases at J, with 15 bases in the middle. The CDR3 runs 16 residues. Germline CDR1 reads SGHRS; CDR2 reads YFSETQ. CDR3 residues: CASSPSTAINTGELFF. The CDR3 nucleotides read TGCGCCAGCAGCCCCTCAACGGCGATAAACACCGGGGAGCTGTTTTTT.

The rearrangement joins TRBV10-3 to TRBJ2-5, with D tentatively TRBD1 (6 bases). This CDR3 spans 14 amino acids. The germline CDR1 and CDR2 sequences are ENHRY and SYGVKD. The V end lost 9 bases, the J end lost 0 bases, and 14 bases lay between the germline ends. Here the CDR3 reads CAMGARADQETQYF. CDR3 nucleotide sequence: TGTGCCATGGGGGCACGGGCGGACCAAGAGACCCAGTACTTC.

J is TRBJ1-4 and V is TRBV9, with D unclear. The CDR3 is made up of 16 amino acids. The V end lost 0 bases, the J end lost 8 bases, and 17 bases lay between the germline ends. The germline gives CDR1 SGDLS, CDR2 YYNGEE. The CDR3 DNA reads TGTGCCAGCAGCGTAGGAACTAGGGATCTAGGGGAAAAACTGTTTTTT. It is translated as CASSVGTRDLGEKLFF.

The chain recombines TRBV30 with TRBJ1-5; D possibly corresponds to TRBD1 (5 bases). This CDR3 has 13 residues. Trimming removed 1 base at V and 4 bases at J, with 8 bases between. Per germline, CDR1 GTSNPN and CDR2 SVGIG (reference sequence). This CDR3 is CAWSGGFNQPQHF. The CDR3 nucleotides are TGTGCCTGGAGTGGGGGGTTTAATCAGCCCCAGCATTTT.

This chain uses TRBV7-9 with TRBJ2-7; D is undetermined. Trimming took 5 bases from V and 3 from J, leaving 14 bases between them. This CDR3 is 14 amino acids long. Looked up from germline, CDR1 is SEHNR and CDR2 is FQNEAQ (reference sequence). The CDR3, as DNA: TGTGCCAGCAGCCCAGGACGTACTGACTACGAGCAGTACTTC. It translates to CASSPGRTDYEQYF. The variable domain in full, with the rest retrieved from reference TRBV7-9 and TRBJ2-7, is DTGVSQNPRHKITKRGQNVTFRCDPISEHNRLYWYRQTLGQGPEFLTYFQNEAQLEKSRLLSDRFSAERPKGSFSTLEIQRTEQGDSAMYLCASSPGRTDYEQYFGPGTRLTVT.

This chain joins TRBV7-3 and TRBJ2-5; D might be TRBD2 (6 bases). This CDR3 is built from 16 residues. CDR1 and CDR2 (germline): SGHTA, FQGTGA. V lost 1 base, J lost 4 bases, and 16 bases lay in between. The CDR3 here is CASSLMGGGPTETQYF. The CDR3 DNA reads as TGTGCCAGCAGCTTAATGGGGGGAGGACCGACAGAGACCCAGTACTTC.

The chain uses TRBV3-1 (or the pseudogene TRBV3-2) and TRBJ1-4, with D hard to call. V shed 0 bases and J shed 7 bases, with 12 bases lying between them. Germline CDR1 LGHDT, CDR2 YNNKEL (reference sequence). The CDR3 is 15 residues long. In nucleotides, the CDR3 is TGTGCCAGCAGCCAAGAGGAGACTTGGAGTGAAAAACTGTTTTTT. This encodes CASSQEETWSEKLFF.

CDR3 nucleotide sequence: TGTGCCAGCAGCCCTGGACTAGCGGGAATGAATGAGCAGTTCTTC. Translating gives CASSPGLAGMNEQFF. The chain recombines TRBV7-2 with TRBJ2-1, with TRBD2 identical over 12 bases. Trimming removed 5 bases from V and 7 bases from J; junction bases left unmatched: 6. CDR3 length: 15 residues. CDR1 is SGHTA and CDR2 is FQGNSA in the germline V gene.